These 21 T cell receptor beta chains were all obtained from the same sample, sequenced in a study of blood T cell repertoires in COVID-19. Sequenced by immunoSEQ multiplex PCR; TCRdb stores in-frame clones only, minus some. The sample carries around 290,000 clones, more than 80% recorded once. The sample consisted of PBMCs or T cells enriched from blood (not recorded which). The receptors were gathered from a woman in her twenties or thirties who had recovered from COVID-19.

V gene TRBV21-1 combines with J gene TRBJ2-1; the table gives TRBD1 as D, unverified against the DNA. TRBV21-1 is termed a pseudogene. CDR3 size: 15 residues. DNA for the CDR3: TGTGCCAGCAGCACACGGGACAGCCCATACAATGAGCAGTTCTTC. This gives the protein CASSTRDSPYNEQFF.

The chain employs TRBV27 and TRBJ2-2; TRBD1 agrees at 7 bases. The length of the CDR3 is 15 residues. Germline CDR1 MNHEY, CDR2 SMNVEV (reference sequence). V gave up 2 bases and J gave up 4 bases; unmatched junction bases: 4. The CDR3, as DNA: TGTGCCAGCAGTTTAAGGGGGCGCAGCACCGGGGAGCTGTTTTTT. It is translated as CASSLRGRSTGELFF.

CDR3 amino acids: CASSLDRNTIYF. In nucleotides, the CDR3 is TGTGCCAGCAGTTTAGATCGAAACACCATATATTTT. This chain joins TRBV6-5 and TRBJ1-3; D is ambiguous. The germline gives CDR1 MNHEY, CDR2 SVGAGI. This CDR3 region has 12 residues. V was trimmed by 4 bases and J by 5 bases, leaving 6 bases between them.

The chain carries TRBV9 and TRBJ2-7, with D possibly TRBD1 on 6 matching bases. Germline V gives CDR1 SGDLS, CDR2 YYNGEE. The CDR3 length is 13 residues. Trimming shortened V by 3 bases and J by 5 bases, and 12 bases separated the two germline ends. CDR3 residues: CASSGSYRDEQYF. CDR3 in DNA: TGTGCCAGCAGCGGATCCTACAGGGACGAGCAGTACTTC. Full variable domain (outside the CDR3, taken from reference TRBV9 and TRBJ2-7): DSGVTQTPKHLITATGQRVTLRCSPRSGDLSVYWYQQSLDQGLQFLIQYYNGEERAKGNILERFSAQQFPDLHSELNLSSLELGDSALYFCASSGSYRDEQYFGPGTRLTVT.

The chain combines TRBV7-2 with TRBJ2-1, with TRBD2 matching over 13 bases. This CDR3 comprises 14 residues. Per the germline V gene, CDR1 is SGHTA and CDR2 is FQGNSA. V lost 8 bases, J lost 8 bases, and 6 bases stayed unmatched. CDR3 DNA sequence: TGTGCCAGCGCTAGGACTAGCGGGAGTTATGAGCAGTTCTTC. This sequence encodes CASARTSGSYEQFF.

The rearrangement links TRBV7-8 to TRBJ2-7, with D perhaps TRBD2 (6 bases). V dropped 7 bases and J dropped 6 bases, with 19 bases sitting between them. Germline CDR1 and CDR2: SGHVS and FQNEAQ. This CDR3 spans 14 amino acids. The CDR3 protein is CASTLGRRVSEQYF. In nucleotides, the CDR3 is TGTGCCAGCACCCTAGGACGGAGGGTTTCCGAGCAGTACTTC.

V usage is TRBV9 and J usage is TRBJ1-6, with a weak D call TRBD1 (5 bases). The ends were cut back, 2 bases at V and 3 bases at J, with 6 bases in the middle. CDR1 is SGDLS and CDR2 is YYNGEE in the germline V gene. The CDR3 sequence is 14 residues long. CDR3 protein: CASSVDSYNSPLHF. Here the CDR3 DNA reads TGTGCCAGCAGCGTTGACAGCTATAATTCACCCCTCCACTTT.

The chain carries TRBV7-9 and TRBJ2-1, with 12 bases lining up with TRBD2. The ends lost 4 bases at V and 7 bases at J; junction bases unmatched: 11. The germline V gene has CDR1 SEHNR and CDR2 FQNEAQ (reference sequence). There are 17 residues in the CDR3. Here the CDR3 DNA reads TGTGCCAGCAGCTCGAGGTCGACTAGCGGGAGAGAGAATGAGCAGTTCTTC. This encodes CASSSRSTSGRENEQFF.

The chain couples TRBV18 to TRBJ2-5, with TRBD2 identical over 15 bases. Trimming at V came to 3 bases and at J to 2 bases, leaving 1 base not matched to a gene. The CDR3 has 16 residues. Germline values: CDR1 KGHSH, CDR2 LQKENI. For the CDR3, the DNA is TGTGCCAGCTCACCCGGACTAGCGGGAGGGCAAGAGACCCAGTACTTC. Encoded protein: CASSPGLAGGQETQYF.

The chain has TRBV27 and TRBJ2-3; D is unresolved. This CDR3 region has 14 residues. CDR1 MNHEY and CDR2 SMNVEV come from the germline V gene (reference sequence). Trimming removed 3 bases at V and 0 bases at J, with 7 bases between. In DNA form, the CDR3 reads TGTGCCAGCAGTTTGAGTGTGAGCACAGATACGCAGTATTTT. Translating gives CASSLSVSTDTQYF.

The rearrangement uses TRBV5-1 and TRBJ2-1, with a possible D match to TRBD1 (6 bases). Germline V gene sequence: CDR1 SGHRS, CDR2 YFSETQ. The CDR3 runs 16 residues. V was trimmed by 0 bases and J by 0 bases, leaving 10 bases between them. The CDR3 loop is CASSLEADSSYNEQFF. The CDR3 bases are TGCGCCAGCAGCTTGGAGGCGGACAGCTCCTACAATGAGCAGTTCTTC.

This chain uses TRBV20-1 with TRBJ2-7, with D tentatively TRBD1 (5 bases). The germline V gene encodes CDR1 DFQATT and CDR2 SNEGSKA (reference sequence). V was pared by 7 bases and J by 5 bases, with 12 bases between. This CDR3 has 11 residues. The CDR3 reads CSGAGSNEQYF. DNA for the CDR3: TGCAGTGGAGCAGGGTCCAACGAGCAGTACTTC.

The gene calls are TRBV25-1 and TRBJ2-1; 7 bases line up with TRBD2. Losses at the gene ends were 6 bases for V and 5 bases for J; bases not matched to a gene: 4. Per germline, CDR1 MGHDK and CDR2 SYGVNS. The CDR3 runs 13 residues. Written as DNA, the CDR3 is TGTGCCAGCAGCCCCGGGGGGAACAATGAGCAGTTCTTC. This translates into CASSPGGNNEQFF.

With regard to this clone: Different DNA sequences within this sample yield the same CDR3. The rearrangement links TRBV19 to TRBJ1-5; 8 nucleotides match TRBD1. CDR3 length: 14 residues. The V gene's germline CDR1 is LNHDA and CDR2 SQIVND (reference sequence). After removal of 1 base from V and 4 bases from J, the junction contained 0 bases not matched to a gene. The CDR3 spells CASSIGQGNQPQHF. The CDR3 DNA reads as TGTGCCAGTAGTATAGGACAGGGGAATCAGCCCCAGCATTTT.

This clone was seen more than once but under ten times. This rearrangement joins TRBV28 to TRBJ1-6, with 8 positions matching TRBD1. The length of the CDR3 is 15 residues. The junction had 5 bases not matched to a gene; V was cut back by 4 bases and J by 6 bases. Germline V lookup: CDR1 MDHEN, CDR2 SYDVKM. This CDR3 is CASSSGQGGNSPLHF. In DNA, the CDR3 is TGTGCCAGCAGTTCCGGACAGGGCGGTAATTCACCCCTCCACTTT.

The chain has TRBV25-1 and TRBJ2-5, with 8 bases lining up with TRBD1. The CDR3 consists of 14 residues. CDR1 is MGHDK, CDR2 SYGVNS, per germline. The trim removed 3 bases at V and 4 bases at J, leaving 4 bases unmatched. The CDR3 nucleotides are TGTGCCAGCAGTGAGGACAGGGCGCCAGAGACCCAGTACTTC. Its translation: CASSEDRAPETQYF.

This clone came up once. V is TRBV5-8 and J is TRBJ1-5; 10 bases align to TRBD1. The CDR3 spans 14 residues. Germline CDR1 reads SGHTS; CDR2 reads YDEGEE. Trimming cost V 4 bases and J 5 bases; bases outside gene matches: 3. The CDR3 coding sequence is TGTGCCAGCAGCCTCGGACAGGGGGATCAGCCCCAGCATTTT. Its translation: CASSLGQGDQPQHF.

The V and J genes are TRBV18 and TRBJ2-4, with D maybe TRBD1 (7 bases). The CDR3 has 16 amino acids. V was clipped by 2 bases and J by 7 bases, with 18 bases between them. Looked up from germline, CDR1 is KGHSH and CDR2 is LQKENI. CDR3 loop: CASSPWGERQGNIQYF. CDR3 in DNA: TGTGCCAGCTCACCATGGGGGGAGAGACAGGGTAACATTCAGTACTTC.

This chain uses TRBV19 with TRBJ2-1; possibly TRBD2 for D (6 bases). Trimming pared 1 base from V and 7 bases from J, leaving 11 bases between. From germline, CDR1 is LNHDA and CDR2 SQIVND (reference sequence). This CDR3 comprises 14 residues. CDR3 sequence reads: CASSIGGRINEQFF. The CDR3 DNA sequence: TGTGCCAGTAGTATAGGGGGGAGGATAAATGAGCAGTTCTTC.

The rearrangement uses TRBV7-2 and TRBJ2-7, with D uncertain. The germline V and J ends were trimmed by 1 base and 3 bases, with 16 bases remaining between them. The CDR3 contains 16 residues. Per the germline V gene, CDR1 is SGHTA and CDR2 is FQGNSA. The CDR3 is CASSLGAPESGYEQYF. CDR3 DNA: TGTGCCAGCAGCTTAGGGGCCCCTGAGTCCGGCTACGAGCAGTACTTC.

The rearrangement joins TRBV9 to TRBJ2-5; 8 bases agree with TRBD1. Germline CDR1 reads SGDLS; CDR2 reads YYNGEE. The CDR3 consists of 13 residues. The trim removed 7 bases at V and 5 bases at J, leaving 7 bases unmatched. CDR3 sequence: CASRGQAGETQYF. The DNA for the CDR3 is TGTGCCAGCCGGGGACAGGCAGGGGAGACCCAGTACTTC.